What follows are 23 T cell receptor beta chains derived from one specimen sequenced in a study of CD8+ T cells in alopecia areata. cDNA reverse transcribed from extracted RNA served as the sequencing template. The data were produced by immunoSEQ multiplex PCR, yet TCRdb's version contains in-frame clones alone and is incomplete. The table has 70,000 or so clones, 29% seen once. Treatment defined: oral pan-JAK inhibitor, 5-10 mg twice daily. The material was CD8+ T cells sorted from blood, obtained at week 4, from a patient treated with tofacitinib. These TCRs come from a human donor with alopecia areata.

The chain combines TRBV29-1 with TRBJ2-7; D is unresolved. Trimming cost V 0 bases and J 9 bases, with 9 bases left between them. The germline V gene has CDR1 SQVTM and CDR2 ANQGSEA. CDR3 length: 11 residues. The CDR3: CSVEDGRAQYF. The DNA of the CDR3 is TGCAGCGTTGAAGATGGTAGGGCGCAGTACTTC.

The chain carries TRBV30 and TRBJ1-5; D not resolved. With 0 bases removed from V and 2 bases from J, the gap between germline ends came to 17 bases. The CDR3 length is 17 residues. Germline V gene lookup returns CDR1 GTSNPN and CDR2 SVGIG (reference sequence). The CDR3 nucleotides are TGTGCCTGGAGTGTGGCCCCAAGGGATGTGGGCAATCAGCCCCAGCATTTT. Its protein product is CAWSVAPRDVGNQPQHF.

On this clone: Other DNA sequences in this specimen translate into the identical CDR3. The genes are TRBV30 and TRBJ1-1; D not certain. The V end lost 0 bases, the J end lost 1 base, and 6 bases lay between the germline ends. Per the germline V gene, CDR1 is GTSNPN and CDR2 is SVGIG (reference sequence). There are 13 residues in the CDR3. The DNA of the CDR3 is TGTGCCTGGAGTGTTTTAGGGAACACTGAAGCTTTCTTT. It yields the protein CAWSVLGNTEAFF.

This clone was recorded a few times. V is TRBV23-1 and J is TRBJ2-3, with 12 bases lining up with TRBD2. TRBV23-1 is an open reading frame whose function is uncertain. J gave up 6 bases and V 7 bases, and 11 bases lay outside the gene matches. The CDR3 runs to 16 residues. This chain's CDR3 is CASTDTASGRADTQYF. CDR3 coding DNA: TGCGCCAGCACCGACACCGCTAGCGGGAGGGCGGATACGCAGTATTTT.

This clone has only a few counts. The chain recombines TRBV6-5 with TRBJ2-7; the match to TRBD2 covers 9 bases. J was trimmed by 0 bases and V by 2 bases; bases with no gene match: 2. The length of the CDR3 is 15 residues. The germline gives CDR1 MNHEY, CDR2 SVGAGI. The CDR3 coding sequence is TGTGCCAGCAGTTACGCGGGAGGGAGCTCCTACGAGCAGTACTTC. As protein: CASSYAGGSSYEQYF.

This clone was picked up a small number of times. The gene calls are TRBV11-2 and TRBJ2-1; 9 nucleotides match TRBD2. With 3 bases clipped from V and 0 bases from J, the junction kept 6 bases outside the gene matches. Germline-derived CDR1 and CDR2 are SGHAT and FQNNGV. The CDR3 has 17 amino acids. The chain's CDR3 is CASSLFSGSLSYNEQFF. CDR3 sequence (DNA): TGTGCCAGCAGCTTGTTTAGCGGGAGCCTCTCCTACAATGAGCAGTTCTTC.

This clone showed up many times. The gene calls are TRBV9 and TRBJ2-3, with a weak D call TRBD1 (6 bases). The CDR3 runs to 15 residues. The germline V and J ends were trimmed by 0 bases and 2 bases, with 10 bases remaining between them. CDR1 and CDR2 from the germline V gene are SGDLS and YYNGEE. The CDR3 DNA sequence: TGTGCCAGCAGCGTAGATGGGACATCCACAGATACGCAGTATTTT. Protein product: CASSVDGTSTDTQYF. The entire variable domain, with the rest obtained from reference TRBV9 and TRBJ2-3, is as follows: DSGVTQTPKHLITATGQRVTLRCSPRSGDLSVYWYQQSLDQGLQFLIQYYNGEERAKGNILERFSAQQFPDLHSELNLSSLELGDSALYFCASSVDGTSTDTQYFGPGTRLTVL.

This clone was picked up a small number of times. The chain links TRBV4-3 to TRBJ2-3; 11 bases align to TRBD2. The CDR3 covers 17 residues. Germline CDR1 LGHNA, CDR2 YSLEER. V shed 0 bases and J 4 bases; nucleotides not matched to a gene: 6. In DNA form, the CDR3 reads TGCGCCAGCAGCCAAGACTCTAGCGGGAGGTTCCCAGATACGCAGTATTTT. Residues: CASSQDSSGRFPDTQYF.

This clone was found a few times. The rearrangement joins TRBV30 to TRBJ1-5; the D gene is possibly TRBD1 (6 bases). V lost 0 bases to trimming and J lost 5 bases, with 14 bases between them. CDR1 is GTSNPN, CDR2 SVGIG, per germline (reference sequence). This CDR3 contains 15 residues. CDR3 region: CAWSVGQGTHQPQHF. The CDR3 coding sequence is TGTGCCTGGAGTGTCGGGCAGGGGACCCATCAGCCCCAGCATTTT.

This clone was seen only a few times. This chain uses TRBV29-1 with TRBJ2-7, with D possibly being TRBD2 (6 bases). This CDR3 spans 14 amino acids. Germline CDR1 is SQVTM and CDR2 is ANQGSEA. The V end was cut by 4 bases, the J end by 0 bases, with 13 bases between. The CDR3 is CSVAGGTRSYEQYF. The CDR3 region has the DNA TGCAGCGTTGCTGGCGGGACTCGCTCCTACGAGCAGTACTTC.

This clone appeared a few times. This chain joins TRBV29-1 and TRBJ2-7; 7 bases are shared with TRBD2. V lost 5 bases to trimming and J lost 1 base; unmatched junction nucleotides: 5. This CDR3 region has 13 residues. CDR1 is SQVTM and CDR2 is ANQGSEA in the germline V gene. The chain's CDR3 is CSVFASGSYEQYF. CDR3 DNA sequence: TGCAGCGTTTTTGCTAGCGGTTCCTACGAGCAGTACTTC.

V usage is TRBV2 and J usage is TRBJ2-7; D is perhaps TRBD1 (7 bases). The V end lost 0 bases, the J end lost 6 bases, and 15 bases lay between the germline ends. CDR1 and CDR2 (germline): SNHLY, FYNNEI. The CDR3 is 15 residues long. For the CDR3, the DNA is TGTGCCAGCAGTGAAGCGCGGAGGGGGCCACTCGAGCAGTACTTC. It encodes CASSEARRGPLEQYF.

This chain connects TRBV29-1 to TRBJ2-7; 7 positions agree with TRBD1. With V trimmed by 7 bases and J by 3 bases, 6 bases remained unmatched. In germline, CDR1 is SQVTM, CDR2 ANQGSEA. There are 12 residues in the CDR3. The CDR3 is CSDDRDDYEQYF. In nucleotides, the CDR3 is TGCAGCGACGACAGGGACGACTACGAGCAGTACTTC.

This clone was detected a few times. J is TRBJ2-7 and V is TRBV29-1, with 9 bases fitting TRBD1. Germline V gene sequence: CDR1 SQVTM, CDR2 ANQGSEA. V trimming: 7 bases; J trimming: 3 bases; junction bases outside the gene matches: 13. The CDR3 loop spans 15 amino acids. The CDR3 DNA is TGCAGCGCCATCATGCCGGGACAGGGTTACTACGAGCAGTACTTC. It is translated as CSAIMPGQGYYEQYF.

The chain uses TRBV5-4 and TRBJ2-2; D may be TRBD1 or TRBD2 (6 bases each). Germline values: CDR1 SGHNT, CDR2 YYREEE (reference sequence). Between the trimmed V and J ends, which lost 5 bases and 7 bases, there was a span of 18 bases. The CDR3 has 15 residues. CDR3 region: CASSSSRGRIGELFF. The CDR3 DNA follows: TGTGCCAGCAGTTCCTCTCGGGGGCGCATCGGGGAGCTGTTTTTT. The variable domain in full, with the rest retrieved from reference TRBV5-4 and TRBJ2-2, is ETGVTQSPTHLIKTRGQQVTLRCSSQSGHNTVSWYQQALGQGPQFIFQYYREEENGRGNFPPRFSGLQFPNYSSELNVNALELDDSALYLCASSSSRGRIGELFFGEGSRLTVL.

This sequence joins TRBV29-1 and TRBJ2-3; D uncertain. Trimming took off 3 bases at V and 2 bases at J, with 12 bases between the two ends. The length of the CDR3 is 14 residues. Germline assignment: CDR1 SQVTM and CDR2 ANQGSEA. DNA for the CDR3: TGCAGCGTTGAGCCGGGCCCTTTCACAGATACGCAGTATTTT. Amino acid sequence: CSVEPGPFTDTQYF.

The chain combines TRBV28 with TRBJ1-2, with 9 positions matching TRBD1. This CDR3 region has 16 residues. Germline assignment: CDR1 MDHEN and CDR2 SYDVKM. V lost 6 bases and J lost 0; bases outside the gene matches: 8. The CDR3 protein is CASRPGQGTTNYGYTF. The CDR3 nucleotides are TGTGCCAGCAGACCTGGACAGGGGACCACTAACTATGGCTACACCTTC.

This clone was counted ten times or more. The rearrangement links TRBV9 to TRBJ2-1; 12 bases line up with TRBD2. The ends lost 4 bases at V and 10 bases at J; junction bases unmatched: 9. Per the germline V gene, CDR1 is SGDLS and CDR2 is YYNGEE. The CDR3 contains 15 residues. The CDR3 protein is CASSPLAGGPGEQFF. In DNA form, the CDR3 reads TGTGCCAGCAGCCCCCTAGCGGGAGGGCCGGGGGAGCAGTTCTTC. The variable domain in full, completed from reference TRBV9 and TRBJ2-1, reads DSGVTQTPKHLITATGQRVTLRCSPRSGDLSVYWYQQSLDQGLQFLIQYYNGEERAKGNILERFSAQQFPDLHSELNLSSLELGDSALYFCASSPLAGGPGEQFFGPGTRLTVL.

This chain joins TRBV29-1 and TRBJ1-2, with TRBD1 as a possible D gene (5 bases). With 3 bases removed from V and 4 bases from J, the gap between germline ends came to 18 bases. The CDR3 has 15 amino acids. Germline V gene data show CDR1 as SQVTM and CDR2 as ANQGSEA. CDR3 DNA: TGCAGCGTTGAGGATAGAGCATATAGGGGCTATGGCTACACCTTC. Translating gives CSVEDRAYRGYGYTF.

This clone has a handful of counts. J is TRBJ1-1 and V is TRBV5-4; D ambiguous. The V and J ends lost 0 bases and 7 bases respectively, with 4 bases between them. CDR1 and CDR2 from the germline V gene are SGHNT and YYREEE (reference sequence). The CDR3 covers 11 residues. CDR3 sequence: CASSLDREAFF. The DNA of the CDR3 is TGTGCCAGCAGCTTGGATCGTGAAGCTTTCTTT.

This chain links TRBV7-9 with TRBJ2-7; D tentatively reads TRBD1 or TRBD2 (5 bases each). This CDR3 is built from 15 residues. Trimming stripped 5 bases from V and 4 bases from J, with 18 bases between. CDR1 and CDR2 from the germline V gene are SEHNR and FQNEAQ (reference sequence). The CDR3 sequence is CASSASTGTAYEQYF. In nucleotides, the CDR3 is TGTGCCAGCAGCGCATCGACCGGGACGGCTTACGAGCAGTACTTC.

The rearrangement joins TRBV29-1 to TRBJ2-1, with D perhaps assigned TRBD1 or TRBD2 (5 bases each). V was shortened by 0 bases and J by 0 bases, with 6 bases between the two germline ends. This CDR3 region has 14 residues. Germline CDR1 and CDR2: SQVTM and ANQGSEA. CDR3 sequence: CSVEEGTSYNEQFF. The CDR3 region has the DNA TGCAGCGTTGAAGAGGGGACCTCCTACAATGAGCAGTTCTTC.

V gene TRBV9 combines with J gene TRBJ2-7; 10 bases agree with TRBD1. Germline values: CDR1 SGDLS, CDR2 YYNGEE. Losses at the gene ends were 0 bases for V and 6 bases for J; bases not matched to a gene: 3. This CDR3 spans 14 amino acids. The CDR3 nucleotides are TGTGCCAGCAGCGTAGGGGGACAGGGGCCCGAGCAGTACTTC. Its protein is CASSVGGQGPEQYF.